This T cell receptor (beta chain) was recorded in a study of technical replicates of blood from a handful of donors. The method was immunoSEQ multiplex PCR; TCRdb's version includes in-frame clones alone and lacks a portion of them. The sample has tens of thousands of clones; about 92% are singletons. Germline values: CDR1 SEHNR, CDR2 FQNEAQ (reference sequence). This CDR3 contains 12 residues. Trimming took 5 bases from V and 10 from J; bases not matched to a gene: 6. This TCR was sampled from a human donor in good health. V gene TRBV7-9 combines with J gene TRBJ1-1; 8 bases map to TRBD1. Input material: T cells isolated from PBMCs. The CDR3 coding sequence is TGTGCCAGCAGCCATGAGGACAGGGCAGCTTTCTTT. Its translation: CASSHEDRAAFF.